One sample yielded the 12 T cell receptor beta chains listed below, sequenced in a study of T cells in localized non-small cell lung cancer. TCRdb's table, derived via immunoSEQ multiplex PCR, lists solely in-frame clones and lacks some. Among more than 30,000 clones listed, 75% to 90% were seen once. The sequencing here drew on peripheral blood mononuclear cells, taken before any cancer treatment. Every receptor here comes from a man aged 40 to 75 with stage III lung adenocarcinoma.

CDR3 sequence: CASSIRQETQYF. The CDR3 nucleotides are TGTGCCAGCAGCATCCGCCAAGAGACCCAGTACTTC. The chain is built from TRBV7-2 and TRBJ2-5; D uncertain. This CDR3 comprises 12 residues. V shed 5 bases and J shed 1 base, with 5 bases lying between them. Germline lookup yields CDR1 SGHTA and CDR2 FQGNSA.

The chain links TRBV4-2 to TRBJ2-3; TRBD1 might be the D (6 bases). V was clipped by 3 bases and J by 4 bases, with 20 bases between them. The CDR3 spans 17 residues. Per the germline V gene, CDR1 is LGHNA and CDR2 is YNFKEQ. CDR3 amino acids: CASSQYQGGAAADTQYF. CDR3 nucleotides: TGTGCCAGCAGCCAGTATCAAGGGGGTGCCGCGGCAGATACGCAGTATTTT.

The rearrangement links TRBV28 to TRBJ1-6; D unresolved. Germline CDR1 is MDHEN and CDR2 is SYDVKM. The CDR3 has 13 residues. V lost 2 bases to trimming and J lost 11 bases, with 10 bases between them. The CDR3 protein is CASSLEGGTPLHF. The CDR3, as DNA: TGTGCCAGCAGTTTAGAGGGTGGGACACCCCTCCACTTT.

The gene calls are TRBV7-9 and TRBJ1-2; the D is unclear. CDR1 and CDR2 (germline): SEHNR, FQNEAQ (reference sequence). V was shortened by 5 bases and J by 1 base, with 8 bases between the two germline ends. The CDR3 is 13 residues long. In nucleotides, the CDR3 is TGTGCCAGCAGCCCGAAGTATAACTATGGCTACACCTTC. Translated, it gives CASSPKYNYGYTF. Full variable domain (outside the CDR3, taken from reference TRBV7-9 and TRBJ1-2): DTGVSQNPRHKITKRGQNVTFRCDPISEHNRLYWYRQTLGQGPEFLTYFQNEAQLEKSRLLSDRFSAERPKGSFSTLEIQRTEQGDSAMYLCASSPKYNYGYTFGSGTRLTVV.

This clone was found a few times. V gene TRBV6-6 combines with J gene TRBJ2-1; a weak D match, TRBD2 (7 bases). The germline V gene encodes CDR1 MNHNY and CDR2 SVGAGI (reference sequence). The CDR3 covers 15 residues. V lost 7 bases to trimming and J lost 1 base, with 14 bases between them. The CDR3 loop reads CASKAGGPSYNEQFF. DNA of the CDR3: TGTGCCAGCAAGGCCGGGGGGCCATCCTACAATGAGCAGTTCTTC.

The gene calls are TRBV5-4 and TRBJ2-2; D is unresolved. The germline gives CDR1 SGHNT, CDR2 YYREEE (reference sequence). The germline V and J ends were trimmed by 4 bases and 0 bases, with 10 bases remaining between them. The CDR3 covers 15 residues. The CDR3 bases are TGTGCCAGCAGCCCCCCCACTCCGAACACCGGGGAGCTGTTTTTT. Translated: CASSPPTPNTGELFF.

V is TRBV2 and J is TRBJ2-3; possibly TRBD2 for D (6 bases). The CDR3 has 12 residues. V lost 7 bases and J lost 9, with 14 bases in between. Germline V gene data show CDR1 as SNHLY and CDR2 as FYNNEI. CDR3 sequence (DNA): TGTGCCAGCAAGGCAGGCGGGGCAACGCAGTATTTT. This translates into CASKAGGATQYF. Variable domain in full (rest from reference TRBV2 and TRBJ2-3): EPEVTQTPSHQVTQMGQEVILRCVPISNHLYFYWYRQILGQKVEFLVSFYNNEISEKSEIFDDQFSVERPDGSNFTLKIRSTKLEDSAMYFCASKAGGATQYFGPGTRLTVL.

V usage is TRBV13 and J usage is TRBJ1-2; maybe TRBD1 (6 bases). V shed 5 bases and J shed 7 bases, with 17 bases lying between them. This CDR3 comprises 14 residues. The germline V gene has CDR1 PRHDT and CDR2 FYEKMQ (reference sequence). The CDR3 is CASSAGARVGGYTF. CDR3 in DNA: TGTGCCAGCAGCGCGGGGGCGCGGGTGGGTGGCTACACCTTC.

As to this clone: This sample also contains other DNA sequences that code for the same CDR3. V and J are TRBV27 and TRBJ1-6; 7 bases are shared with TRBD1. Trimming at V came to 7 bases and at J to 8 bases, leaving 2 bases not matched to a gene. The length of the CDR3 is 12 residues. The germline gives CDR1 MNHEY, CDR2 SMNVEV (reference sequence). CDR3 sequence: CASNDRDSPLHF. CDR3 sequence (DNA): TGTGCCAGCAATGACAGGGATTCACCCCTCCACTTT.

In this sample, this clone turned up once. The chain employs TRBV5-4 and TRBJ1-6; possible D gene TRBD1, 6 bases. The CDR3 loop spans 15 amino acids. Germline assignment: CDR1 SGHNT and CDR2 YYREEE (reference sequence). V gave up 0 bases and J gave up 7 bases, with 11 bases separating them. Here the CDR3 DNA reads TGTGCCAGCAGCTTGGCTGACAGGAGAAATTCACCCCTCCACTTT. Its translation: CASSLADRRNSPLHF.

The V call is TRBV28, the J call TRBJ1-6; 8 bases align to TRBD1. Germline V CDR1 and CDR2: MDHEN, SYDVKM. V gave up 5 bases and J gave up 14 bases; unmatched junction bases: 11. CDR3 size: 14 residues. The CDR3 reads CASSRWDRQGSLHF. CDR3 in DNA: TGTGCCAGCAGTCGCTGGGACAGGCAAGGATCCCTCCACTTT.

The V and J genes are TRBV9 and TRBJ1-3; D is possibly TRBD1 (5 bases). Trimming left V 4 bases short and J 0 bases short, with 14 bases between. The germline CDR1 and CDR2 sequences are SGDLS and YYNGEE. The CDR3 covers 16 residues. The CDR3 protein is CASSPPTVRSGNTIYF. CDR3 nucleotides: TGTGCCAGCAGCCCCCCGACAGTACGCTCTGGAAACACCATATATTTT.